This TCR beta chain was found in a study of T cell changes during pregnancy in multiple sclerosis. Germline V lookup: CDR1 MRHNA, CDR2 SNTAGT. The trim removed 4 bases at V and 9 bases at J, leaving 9 bases unmatched. This CDR3 spans 15 amino acids. Sequencing was performed with immunoSEQ multiplex PCR; in TCRdb, only in-frame clones are kept and a portion is missing. The table records more than 65,000 clones, roughly 96% of them present only once. Specimen: peripheral blood, collected in the second trimester of pregnancy. The clonotype originates from a female donor with multiple sclerosis, enrolled in a pregnancy study. This chain links TRBV6-4 with TRBJ2-1; 10 bases fit TRBD2. The CDR3 reads CASSAQTSGPTEQFF. In DNA form, the CDR3 reads TGTGCCAGCAGTGCCCAGACTAGCGGGCCCACTGAGCAGTTCTTC.